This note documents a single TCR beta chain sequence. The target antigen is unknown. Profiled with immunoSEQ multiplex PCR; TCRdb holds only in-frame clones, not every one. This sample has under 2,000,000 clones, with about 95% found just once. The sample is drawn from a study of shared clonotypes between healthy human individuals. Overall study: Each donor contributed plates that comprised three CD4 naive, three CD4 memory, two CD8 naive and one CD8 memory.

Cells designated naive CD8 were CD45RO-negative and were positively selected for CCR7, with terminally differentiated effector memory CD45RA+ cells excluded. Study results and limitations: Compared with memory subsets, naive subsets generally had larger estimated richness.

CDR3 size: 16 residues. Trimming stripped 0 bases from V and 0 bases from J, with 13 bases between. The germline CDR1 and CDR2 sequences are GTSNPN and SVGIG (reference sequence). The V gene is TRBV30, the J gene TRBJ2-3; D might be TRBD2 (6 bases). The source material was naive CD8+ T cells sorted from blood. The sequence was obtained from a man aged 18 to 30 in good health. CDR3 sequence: CAWSVGAGSSTDTQYF. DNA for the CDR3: TGTGCCTGGAGTGTGGGAGCGGGTTCTAGCACAGATACGCAGTATTTT.